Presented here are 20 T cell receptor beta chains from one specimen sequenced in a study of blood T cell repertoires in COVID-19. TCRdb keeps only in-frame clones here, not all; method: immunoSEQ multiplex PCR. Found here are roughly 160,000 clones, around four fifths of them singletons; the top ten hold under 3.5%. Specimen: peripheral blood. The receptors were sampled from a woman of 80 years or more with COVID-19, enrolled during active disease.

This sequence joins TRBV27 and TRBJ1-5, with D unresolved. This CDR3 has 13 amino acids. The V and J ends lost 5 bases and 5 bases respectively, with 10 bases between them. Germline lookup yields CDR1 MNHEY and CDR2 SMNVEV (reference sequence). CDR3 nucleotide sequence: TGTGCCAGCAGTCCGAGAACCTATCAGCCCCAGCATTTT. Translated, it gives CASSPRTYQPQHF.

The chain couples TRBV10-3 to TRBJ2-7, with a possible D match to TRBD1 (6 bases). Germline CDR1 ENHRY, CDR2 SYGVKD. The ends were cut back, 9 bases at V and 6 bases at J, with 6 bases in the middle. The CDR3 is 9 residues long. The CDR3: CAIGGEQYF. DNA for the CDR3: TGTGCCATAGGGGGCGAGCAGTACTTC.

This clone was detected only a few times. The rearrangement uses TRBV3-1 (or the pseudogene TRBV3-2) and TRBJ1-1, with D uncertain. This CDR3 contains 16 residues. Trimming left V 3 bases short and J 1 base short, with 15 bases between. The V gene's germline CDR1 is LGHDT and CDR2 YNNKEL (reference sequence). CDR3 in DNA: TGTGCCAGCAGCCATCCCCCGGGAGCAGAGAACACTGAAGCTTTCTTT. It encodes CASSHPPGAENTEAFF.

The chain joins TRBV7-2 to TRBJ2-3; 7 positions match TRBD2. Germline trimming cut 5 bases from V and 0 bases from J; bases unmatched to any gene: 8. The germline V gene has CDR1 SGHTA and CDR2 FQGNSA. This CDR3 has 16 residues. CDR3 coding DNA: TGTGCCAGCAGCGACCCTAGCGGTCCTAGCACAGATACGCAGTATTTT. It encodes CASSDPSGPSTDTQYF.

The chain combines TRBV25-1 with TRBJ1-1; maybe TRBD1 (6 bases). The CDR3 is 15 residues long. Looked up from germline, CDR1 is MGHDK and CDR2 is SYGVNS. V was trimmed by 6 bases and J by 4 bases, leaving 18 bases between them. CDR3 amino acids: CASRPLGGAGTEAFF. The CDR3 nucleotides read TGTGCCAGCAGACCCCTAGGGGGTGCGGGCACTGAAGCTTTCTTT. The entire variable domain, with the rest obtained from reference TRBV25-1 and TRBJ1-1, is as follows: EADIYQTPRYLVIGTGKKITLECSQTMGHDKMYWYQQDPGMELHLIHYSYGVNSTEKGDLSSESTVSRIRTEHFPLTLESARPSHTSQYLCASRPLGGAGTEAFFGQGTRLTVV.

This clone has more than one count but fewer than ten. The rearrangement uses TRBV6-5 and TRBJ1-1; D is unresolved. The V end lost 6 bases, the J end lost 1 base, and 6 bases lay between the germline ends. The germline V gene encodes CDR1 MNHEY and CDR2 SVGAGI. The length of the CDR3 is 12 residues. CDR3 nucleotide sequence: TGTGCCAGCAGGGGCAGGAACACTGAAGCTTTCTTT. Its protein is CASRGRNTEAFF.

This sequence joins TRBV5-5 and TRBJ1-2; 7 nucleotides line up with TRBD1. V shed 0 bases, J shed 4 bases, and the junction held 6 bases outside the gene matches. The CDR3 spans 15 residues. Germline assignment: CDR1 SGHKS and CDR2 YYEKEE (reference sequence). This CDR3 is CASSLAAGGTYGYTF. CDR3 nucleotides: TGTGCCAGCAGCTTGGCGGCAGGGGGTACCTATGGCTACACCTTC.

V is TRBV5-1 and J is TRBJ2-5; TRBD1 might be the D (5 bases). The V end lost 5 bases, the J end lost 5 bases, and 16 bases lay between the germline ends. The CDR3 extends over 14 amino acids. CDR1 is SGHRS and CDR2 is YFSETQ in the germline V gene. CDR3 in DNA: TGCGCCAGCAGGGAACAGGCCCCTCTGGAGACCCAGTACTTC. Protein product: CASREQAPLETQYF.

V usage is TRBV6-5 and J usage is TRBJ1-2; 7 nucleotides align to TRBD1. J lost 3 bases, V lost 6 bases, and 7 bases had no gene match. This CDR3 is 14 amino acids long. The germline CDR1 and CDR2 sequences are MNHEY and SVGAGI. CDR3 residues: CASRPTGIDYGYTF. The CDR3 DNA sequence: TGTGCCAGCAGACCGACAGGGATAGACTATGGCTACACCTTC.

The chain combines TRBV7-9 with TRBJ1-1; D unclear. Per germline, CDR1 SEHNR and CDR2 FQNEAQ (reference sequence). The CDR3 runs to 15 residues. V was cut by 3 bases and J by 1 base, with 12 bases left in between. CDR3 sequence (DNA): TGTGCCAGCAGCTTCTGGGGAGAGCCGAACACTGAAGCTTTCTTT. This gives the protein CASSFWGEPNTEAFF.

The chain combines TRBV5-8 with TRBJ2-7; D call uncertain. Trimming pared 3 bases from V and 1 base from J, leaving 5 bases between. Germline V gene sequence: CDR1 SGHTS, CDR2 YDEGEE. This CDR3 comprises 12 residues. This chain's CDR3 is CASSWPSYEQYF. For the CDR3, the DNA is TGTGCCAGCAGCTGGCCGTCCTACGAGCAGTACTTC. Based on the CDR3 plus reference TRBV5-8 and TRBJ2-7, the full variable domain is EAGVTQSPTHLIKTRGQQATLRCSPISGHTSVYWYQQALGLGLQFLLWYDEGEERNRGNFPPRFSGRQFPNYSSELNVNALELEDSALYLCASSWPSYEQYFGPGTRLTVT.

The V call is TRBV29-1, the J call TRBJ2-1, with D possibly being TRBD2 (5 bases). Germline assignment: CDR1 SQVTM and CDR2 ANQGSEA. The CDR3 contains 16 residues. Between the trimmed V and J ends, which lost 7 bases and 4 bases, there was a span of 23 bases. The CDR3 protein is CSASHPDSSSYNEQFF. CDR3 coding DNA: TGCAGCGCATCGCATCCGGACTCTAGCAGTTACAATGAGCAGTTCTTC.

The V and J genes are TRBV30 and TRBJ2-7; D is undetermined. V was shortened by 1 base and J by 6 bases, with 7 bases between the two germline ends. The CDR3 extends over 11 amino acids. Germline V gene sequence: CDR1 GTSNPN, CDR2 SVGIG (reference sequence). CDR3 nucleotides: TGTGCCTGGAGTGGGGCCGGCGAGCAGTACTTC. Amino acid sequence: CAWSGAGEQYF.

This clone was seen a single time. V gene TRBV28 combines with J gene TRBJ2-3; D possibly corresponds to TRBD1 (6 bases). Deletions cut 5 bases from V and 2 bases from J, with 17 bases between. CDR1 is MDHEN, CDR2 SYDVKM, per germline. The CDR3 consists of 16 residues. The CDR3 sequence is CASSAAGTWTTDTQYF. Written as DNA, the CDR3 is TGTGCCAGCAGTGCCGCCGGGACATGGACCACAGATACGCAGTATTTT.

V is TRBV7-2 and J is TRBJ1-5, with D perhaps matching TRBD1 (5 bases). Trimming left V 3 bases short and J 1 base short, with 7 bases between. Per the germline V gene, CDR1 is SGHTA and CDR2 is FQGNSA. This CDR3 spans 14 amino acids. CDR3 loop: CASSLAGSNQPQHF. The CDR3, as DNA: TGTGCCAGCAGCTTGGCAGGGAGCAATCAGCCCCAGCATTTT. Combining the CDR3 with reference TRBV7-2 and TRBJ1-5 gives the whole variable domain GAGVSQSPSNKVTEKGKDVELRCDPISGHTALYWYRQSLGQGLEFLIYFQGNSAPDKSGLPSDRFSAERTGGSVSTLTIQRTQQEDSAVYLCASSLAGSNQPQHFGDGTRLSIL.

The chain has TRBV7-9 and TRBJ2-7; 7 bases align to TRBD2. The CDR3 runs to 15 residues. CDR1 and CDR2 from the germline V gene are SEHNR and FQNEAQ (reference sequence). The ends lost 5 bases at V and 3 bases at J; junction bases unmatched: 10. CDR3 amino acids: CASSARTSNLYEQYF. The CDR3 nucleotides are TGTGCCAGCAGCGCGAGGACTAGTAATCTCTACGAGCAGTACTTC. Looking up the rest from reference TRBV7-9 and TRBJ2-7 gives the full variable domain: DTGVSQNPRHKITKRGQNVTFRCDPISEHNRLYWYRQTLGQGPEFLTYFQNEAQLEKSRLLSDRFSAERPKGSFSTLEIQRTEQGDSAMYLCASSARTSNLYEQYFGPGTRLTVT.

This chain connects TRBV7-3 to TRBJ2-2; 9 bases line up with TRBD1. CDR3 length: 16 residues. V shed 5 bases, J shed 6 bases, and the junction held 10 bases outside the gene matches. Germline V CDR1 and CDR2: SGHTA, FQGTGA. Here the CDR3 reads CASSPFGQGLPGELFF. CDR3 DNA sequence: TGTGCCAGCAGCCCCTTCGGACAGGGGTTACCCGGGGAGCTGTTTTTT.

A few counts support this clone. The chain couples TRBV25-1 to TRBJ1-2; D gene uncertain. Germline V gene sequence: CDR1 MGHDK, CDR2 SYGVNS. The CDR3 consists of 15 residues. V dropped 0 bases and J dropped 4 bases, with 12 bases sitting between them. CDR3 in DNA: TGTGCCAGCAGTGAATACACGGCGGGTGGCTATGGCTACACCTTC. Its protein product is CASSEYTAGGYGYTF.

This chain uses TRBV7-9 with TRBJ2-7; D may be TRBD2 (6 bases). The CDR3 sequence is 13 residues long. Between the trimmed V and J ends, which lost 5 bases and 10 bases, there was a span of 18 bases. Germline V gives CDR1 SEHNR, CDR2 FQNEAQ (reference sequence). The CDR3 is CASSQMTLGGQYF. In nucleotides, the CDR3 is TGTGCCAGCAGCCAAATGACCCTGGGGGGACAGTACTTC.

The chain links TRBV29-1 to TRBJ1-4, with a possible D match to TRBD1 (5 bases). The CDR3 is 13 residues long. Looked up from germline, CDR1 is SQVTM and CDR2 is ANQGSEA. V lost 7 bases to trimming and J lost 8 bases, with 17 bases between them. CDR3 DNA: TGCAGCGCCACCCAAGCAGGGCCCGAAAAACTGTTTTTT. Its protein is CSATQAGPEKLFF.